Following are 16 T cell receptor beta chains from one sample sequenced in a study of blood T cell repertoires in COVID-19. TCRdb keeps only in-frame clones here, not all; method: immunoSEQ multiplex PCR. The sample shows about 150,000 clones, 80% to 90% of them seen only once. Specimen: peripheral blood. These receptors originate from an elderly woman with acute or convalescent COVID-19.

This clone came up once. The sample contains more than one DNA sequence encoding this CDR3. V usage is TRBV19 and J usage is TRBJ1-1; maybe TRBD1 (5 bases). Trimming cost V 5 bases and J 0 bases, with 7 bases left between them. Looked up from germline, CDR1 is LNHDA and CDR2 is SQIVND (reference sequence). The CDR3 length is 13 residues. CDR3 DNA sequence: TGTGCCAGTAGTGCAGGGTTGAACACTGAAGCTTTCTTT. This codes for CASSAGLNTEAFF.

This chain joins TRBV15 and TRBJ2-3, with 14 bases fitting TRBD2. V was pared by 5 bases and J by 6 bases, with 7 bases of the junction left unmatched. The length of the CDR3 is 16 residues. Looked up from germline, CDR1 is LNHNV and CDR2 is YYDKDF (reference sequence). As DNA, the CDR3 is TGTGCCACCAGCTCTCGGACTAGCGGGGGGCGGGATACGCAGTATTTT. Translated: CATSSRTSGGRDTQYF.

The rearrangement joins TRBV10-1 to TRBJ2-7; 7 bases agree with TRBD1. The length of the CDR3 is 14 residues. V was pared by 0 bases and J by 7 bases, with 6 bases of the junction left unmatched. Germline V gene data show CDR1 as WNHNN and CDR2 as SYGVQD (reference sequence). In nucleotides, the CDR3 is TGCGCCAGCAGTGAGTCGGGGACAGCGAGGGAGCAGTACTTC. This gives the protein CASSESGTAREQYF.

The chain joins TRBV6-5 to TRBJ2-2; D gene ambiguous. The CDR3 covers 13 residues. V was clipped by 1 base and J by 5 bases, with 5 bases between them. Germline V gene data show CDR1 as MNHEY and CDR2 as SVGAGI. CDR3 sequence: CASSYFQTGELFF. The CDR3 nucleotides are TGTGCCAGCAGTTACTTCCAAACCGGGGAGCTGTTTTTT.

Only a few counts were recorded for this clone. The chain recombines TRBV2 with TRBJ1-6; TRBD1 agrees at 9 bases. Looked up from germline, CDR1 is SNHLY and CDR2 is FYNNEI. V was pared by 3 bases and J by 11 bases, with 8 bases of the junction left unmatched. This CDR3 is built from 15 residues. The CDR3 region is CASSDRGQGTAPLHF. In DNA, the CDR3 is TGTGCCAGCAGTGATCGGGGACAGGGAACAGCACCCCTCCACTTT. Drawing the rest from reference TRBV2 and TRBJ1-6, the complete variable domain is EPEVTQTPSHQVTQMGQEVILRCVPISNHLYFYWYRQILGQKVEFLVSFYNNEISEKSEIFDDQFSVERPDGSNFTLKIRSTKLEDSAMYFCASSDRGQGTAPLHFGNGTRLTVT.

The rearrangement joins TRBV19 to TRBJ1-1; the D is unclear. Trimming cost V 7 bases and J 5 bases, with 17 bases left between them. The CDR3 consists of 14 residues. Germline V CDR1 and CDR2: LNHDA, SQIVND (reference sequence). The CDR3 sequence: CASTRGGVGTEAFF. CDR3 bases: TGTGCCAGTACCCGTGGCGGGGTAGGTACTGAAGCTTTCTTT.

The chain has TRBV3-1 (or the pseudogene TRBV3-2) and TRBJ1-6; TRBD1 agrees at 9 bases. V dropped 4 bases and J dropped 14; count of bases not matched to a gene: 12. The length of the CDR3 is 15 residues. The V gene's germline CDR1 is LGHDT and CDR2 YNNKEL (reference sequence). The CDR3 DNA follows: TGTGCCAGCAGCCCCCGACAGGGGGTCTTTTTGGCCCTCCACTTT. Its protein is CASSPRQGVFLALHF.

This clone was picked up one time. V gene TRBV5-1 combines with J gene TRBJ1-2, with D hard to call. CDR3 length: 15 residues. The germline CDR1 and CDR2 sequences are SGHRS and YFSETQ. V dropped 4 bases and J dropped 0 bases, with 13 bases sitting between them. This chain's CDR3 is CASSPGSQANYGYTF. The CDR3 DNA sequence: TGCGCCAGCAGCCCCGGGAGCCAAGCTAACTATGGCTACACCTTC. The full variable domain, in which reference TRBV5-1 and TRBJ1-2 provide the parts outside the CDR3, is KAGVTQTPRYLIKTRGQQVTLSCSPISGHRSVSWYQQTPGQGLQFLFEYFSETQRNKGNFPGRFSGRQFSNSRSEMNVSTLELGDSALYLCASSPGSQANYGYTFGSGTRLTVV.

The chain combines TRBV10-1 with TRBJ2-2, with D maybe TRBD1 (5 bases). The CDR3 loop spans 17 amino acids. Germline V lookup: CDR1 WNHNN, CDR2 SYGVQD (reference sequence). Deletions cut 3 bases from V and 0 bases from J, with 14 bases between. The CDR3 region has the DNA TGCGCCAGCAGTGAAGCTACGCAAGGGGCGAACACCGGGGAGCTGTTTTTT. It yields the protein CASSEATQGANTGELFF.

The table lists this clone with a few counts. The rearrangement uses TRBV28 and TRBJ1-2, with 9 nucleotides matching TRBD1. Per germline, CDR1 MDHEN and CDR2 SYDVKM. Germline trimming cut 5 bases from V and 7 bases from J; bases unmatched to any gene: 8. The length of the CDR3 is 14 residues. The CDR3 nucleotides read TGTGCCAGCAGTGTTAACTCGGACAGGGGTGGCTACACCTTC. Translation gives CASSVNSDRGGYTF.

This clone was seen once. The genes are TRBV28 and TRBJ2-5; weak D call: TRBD1 (6 bases). The CDR3 length is 14 residues. V lost 2 bases and J lost 4, with 11 bases in between. Germline loops: CDR1 MDHEN, CDR2 SYDVKM. CDR3 nucleotides: TGTGCCAGCAGTTTACCACAGGGAGCAGAGACCCAGTACTTC. Encoded protein: CASSLPQGAETQYF.

This chain uses TRBV30 with TRBJ1-4, with D tentatively TRBD1 (6 bases). V was clipped by 0 bases and J by 6 bases, with 11 bases between them. Germline V gene data show CDR1 as GTSNPN and CDR2 as SVGIG (reference sequence). The CDR3 is 14 amino acids. DNA for the CDR3: TGTGCCTGGAGTGTGACAGGAGGATATGAAAAACTGTTTTTT. Residues: CAWSVTGGYEKLFF.

The chain links TRBV29-1 to TRBJ1-1; D may be TRBD1 (5 bases). Germline assignment: CDR1 SQVTM and CDR2 ANQGSEA. The CDR3 runs to 14 residues. V lost 5 bases and J 1 base, leaving 14 bases between the germline ends. As DNA, the CDR3 is TGCAGCGTTCATCCGGGTCAGGGGAACACTGAAGCTTTCTTT. The encoded protein is CSVHPGQGNTEAFF.

This sequence joins TRBV6-5 and TRBJ2-6; weak D call: TRBD2 (6 bases). The CDR3 is 15 residues long. Trimming pared 6 bases from V and 4 bases from J, leaving 13 bases between. Germline-derived CDR1 and CDR2 are MNHEY and SVGAGI. This CDR3 reads CASSPRDSGANVLTF. As DNA, the CDR3 is TGTGCCAGCAGCCCCCGGGACTCCGGGGCCAACGTCCTGACTTTC.

The chain is built from TRBV6-9 and TRBJ2-1; 8 nucleotides align to TRBD2. CDR1 is MNHGY and CDR2 is SVAAGI in the germline V gene. Trimming removed 3 bases from V and 8 bases from J; junction bases left unmatched: 12. This CDR3 has 16 residues. Here the CDR3 DNA reads TGTGCCAGCAGTTACTTTAGCGGGAACCCCGGGGATGAGCAGTTCTTC. It is translated as CASSYFSGNPGDEQFF.

This sequence joins TRBV18 and TRBJ2-7; D might be TRBD2 (5 bases). The CDR3 sequence is 15 residues long. The V gene's germline CDR1 is KGHSH and CDR2 LQKENI. Trimming stripped 1 base from V and 0 bases from J, with 10 bases between. The CDR3 nucleotides are TGTGCCAGCTCACCACAGGTTGCGGGCTCCTACGAGCAGTACTTC. Its protein product is CASSPQVAGSYEQYF.